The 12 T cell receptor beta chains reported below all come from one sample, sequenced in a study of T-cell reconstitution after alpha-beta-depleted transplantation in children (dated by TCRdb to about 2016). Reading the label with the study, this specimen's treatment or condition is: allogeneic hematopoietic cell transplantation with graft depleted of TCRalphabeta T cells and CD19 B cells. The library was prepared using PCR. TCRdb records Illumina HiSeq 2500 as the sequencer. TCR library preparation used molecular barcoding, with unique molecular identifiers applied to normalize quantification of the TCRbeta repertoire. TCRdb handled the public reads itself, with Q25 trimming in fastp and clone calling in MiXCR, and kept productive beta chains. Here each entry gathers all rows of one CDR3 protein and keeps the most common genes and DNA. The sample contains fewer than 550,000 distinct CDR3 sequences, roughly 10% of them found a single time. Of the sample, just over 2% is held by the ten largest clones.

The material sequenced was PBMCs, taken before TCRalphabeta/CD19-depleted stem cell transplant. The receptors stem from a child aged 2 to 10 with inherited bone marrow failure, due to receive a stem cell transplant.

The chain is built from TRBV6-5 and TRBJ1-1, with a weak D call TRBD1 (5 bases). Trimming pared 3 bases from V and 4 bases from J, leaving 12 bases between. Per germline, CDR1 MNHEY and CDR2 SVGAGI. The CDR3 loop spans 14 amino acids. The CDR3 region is CASSYQPGPTEAFF. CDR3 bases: TGTGCCAGCAGTTATCAACCGGGACCCACTGAAGCTTTCTTT.

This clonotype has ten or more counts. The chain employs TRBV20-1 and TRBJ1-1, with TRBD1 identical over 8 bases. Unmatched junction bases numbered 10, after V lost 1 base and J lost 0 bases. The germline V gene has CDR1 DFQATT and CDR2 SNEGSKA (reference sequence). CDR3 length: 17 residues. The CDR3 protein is CSARVGRGRPMNTEAFF. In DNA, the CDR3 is TGCAGTGCTAGAGTGGGCAGGGGGCGGCCTATGAACACTGAAGCTTTCTTT.

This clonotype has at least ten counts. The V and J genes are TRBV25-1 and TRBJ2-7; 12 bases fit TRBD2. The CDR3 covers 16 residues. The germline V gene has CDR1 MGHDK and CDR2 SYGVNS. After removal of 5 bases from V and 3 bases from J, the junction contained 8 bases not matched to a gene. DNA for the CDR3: TGTGCCAGCAGTCCACTGACTAGCGGGAGTATCTACGAGCAGTACTTC. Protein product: CASSPLTSGSIYEQYF.

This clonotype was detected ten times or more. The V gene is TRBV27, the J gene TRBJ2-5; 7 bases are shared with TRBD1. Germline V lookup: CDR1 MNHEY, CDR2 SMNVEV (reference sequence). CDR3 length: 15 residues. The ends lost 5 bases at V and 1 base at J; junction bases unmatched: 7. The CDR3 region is CASSRGDSFQETQYF. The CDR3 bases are TGTGCCAGCAGTAGAGGGGACAGCTTCCAAGAGACCCAGTACTTC.

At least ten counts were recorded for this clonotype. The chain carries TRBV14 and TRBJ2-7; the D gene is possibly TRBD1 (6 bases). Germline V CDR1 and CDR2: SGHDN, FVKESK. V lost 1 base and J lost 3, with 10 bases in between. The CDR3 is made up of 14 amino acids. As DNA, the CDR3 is TGTGCCAGCAGCCAAGGGACAGCCCGCTACGAGCAGTACTTC. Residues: CASSQGTARYEQYF.

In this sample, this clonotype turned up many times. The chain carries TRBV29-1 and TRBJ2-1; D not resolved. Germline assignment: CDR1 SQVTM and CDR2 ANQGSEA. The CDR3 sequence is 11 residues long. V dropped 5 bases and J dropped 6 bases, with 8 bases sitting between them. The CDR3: CSVFFLNEQFF. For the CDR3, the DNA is TGCAGCGTTTTCTTTCTCAATGAGCAGTTCTTC.

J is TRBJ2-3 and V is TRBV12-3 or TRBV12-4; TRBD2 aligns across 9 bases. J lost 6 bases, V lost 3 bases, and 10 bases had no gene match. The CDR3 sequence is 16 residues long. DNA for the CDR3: TGTGCCAGCAGTTTGGGTCGACTAGCGGTAACTGATACGCAGTATTTT. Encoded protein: CASSLGRLAVTDTQYF.

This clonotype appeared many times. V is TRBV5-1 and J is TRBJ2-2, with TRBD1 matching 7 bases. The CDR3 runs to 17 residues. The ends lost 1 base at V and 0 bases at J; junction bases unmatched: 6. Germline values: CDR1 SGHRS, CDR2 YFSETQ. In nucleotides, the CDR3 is TGCGCCAGCAGCTTGTTCCCCGGACAGGCGAACACCGGGGAGCTGTTTTTT. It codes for CASSLFPGQANTGELFF.

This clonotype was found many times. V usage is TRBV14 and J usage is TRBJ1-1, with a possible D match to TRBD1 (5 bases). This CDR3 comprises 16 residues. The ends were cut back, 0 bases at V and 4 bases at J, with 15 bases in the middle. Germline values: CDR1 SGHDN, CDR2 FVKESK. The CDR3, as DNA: TGTGCCAGCAGCCAAGATCTAGAGGGGATGACCACTGAAGCTTTCTTT. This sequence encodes CASSQDLEGMTTEAFF.

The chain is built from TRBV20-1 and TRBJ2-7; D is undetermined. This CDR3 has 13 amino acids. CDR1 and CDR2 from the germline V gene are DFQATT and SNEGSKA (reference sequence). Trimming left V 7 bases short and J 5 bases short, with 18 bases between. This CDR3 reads CSGADGRRDEQYF. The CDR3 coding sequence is TGCAGTGGTGCGGACGGTCGAAGGGACGAGCAGTACTTC.

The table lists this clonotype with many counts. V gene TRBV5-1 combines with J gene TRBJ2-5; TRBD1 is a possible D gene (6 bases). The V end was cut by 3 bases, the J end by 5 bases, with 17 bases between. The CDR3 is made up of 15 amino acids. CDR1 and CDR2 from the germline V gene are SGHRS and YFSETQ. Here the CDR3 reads CASSYGPGQGETQYF. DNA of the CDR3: TGCGCCAGCAGCTACGGACCGGGCCAGGGGGAGACCCAGTACTTC.

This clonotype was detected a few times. CDR3 region: CASSMGPSGSSHEQYF. DNA for the CDR3: TGTGCCAGTAGTATGGGACCTAGCGGGAGTTCCCACGAGCAGTACTTC. The V gene is TRBV19, the J gene TRBJ2-7; 10 nucleotides align to TRBD2. From germline, CDR1 is LNHDA and CDR2 SQIVND (reference sequence). V was clipped by 3 bases and J by 5 bases; unmatched bases: 10. CDR3 length: 16 amino acids.